This T cell receptor beta chain was sequenced in a study of identical twins (dated by TCRdb to the mid-2010s). The study in broad terms: To test whether fetal clonotypes persist, this study deep-sequenced TCR alpha and beta repertoires from monozygotic twins, from unrelated adults of various ages, and from cord blood. Replicate twin experiments were performed at different times using different library preparation protocols to rule out contamination.

This clonotype has a handful of counts. Which antigen it targets is not known. Base-call qualities are not available, and no considerably larger clone is one nucleotide away. The CDR3 contains 15 residues, cysteine and phenylalanine counted. The read is trimmed to its CDR3 DNA, 45 bases read in frame from base 1. V and J lose 0 bases and 0 bases, and a span of 8 bases separates them. CDR1 and CDR2 are read off the germline V gene (reference sequence) as PRHDT and FYEKMQ. Broader findings and caveats from the paper: In monozygotic twins, recombination models systematically underestimated out-of-frame TCR alpha sharing, but the models matched the sharing seen between unrelated individuals. Conclusions relied on cross-sectional statistical analysis, since the same donors could not be followed over many years. Fewer insertions were carried by abundant cord blood beta clonotypes; a weaker similar trend was observed in young adult naive repertoires, while no such trend was observed in memory repertoires. Compared with coincidental sharing between unrelated individuals, an excess of low generation-probability sequences was observed among out-of-frame TCR alpha sequences shared between twins. Invariant T cells such as MAIT and iNKT could partly confound zero-insertion analyses, though diverse VJ usage argued against this for most clonotypes. Excess twin sharing in beta out-of-frame sequences was weaker because fewer shared sequences lowered the signal-to-noise ratio.

All donors were healthy Caucasians. Three unrelated non-twin adults were additionally sequenced: a male aged 18 to 30, a male aged 50 to 60 and a female aged 50 to 60. Miltenyi CD45RO+ enrichment and human naive T-cell isolation kits were used to isolate memory (CD45RO+) and naive T cells from PBMC. The library was prepared using 5' RACE. Sequencer: Illumina HiSeq 2000. Template switching added a universal primer binding site, and the final cDNA carried a unique molecular identifier that allowed TCR cDNA molecules to be counted accurately. Specific primers in the conserved constant-segment region were used to synthesize first-strand cDNA for TCR alpha and beta chains. To control for contamination, every cDNA library was double barcoded, receiving both a SMART-Mk sample barcode and Illumina barcodes. Two successive PCR steps introduced TruSeq adapter sequences along with Illumina sample barcodes. Sequencing of the TCR alpha and beta cDNA libraries was done on the Illumina HiSeq platform using custom primers. The authors' analysis ran thus. Unique molecular identifiers were extracted from raw reads with MiGEC, and CDR3 positions were determined with MiXCR. Recombination models were inferred per individual with the repgenHMM and IGoR tools using an EM algorithm. Shared clonotypes were analyzed with the tcR package in R, and sharing was normalized by the product of cloneset sizes. To study raw recombination free of thymic and clonal selection effects, out-of-frame nonproductive sequences were analyzed. Using fastp at Q25 and MiXCR, TCRdb reprocessed the public reads and kept productive beta chains. Rows merge per CDR3 protein into single entries with the most common DNA and genes. These V and J calls originate from TCRdb's pipeline instead of the authors' own analysis. The sample table contains 350,000 to 500,000 distinct CDR3 sequences; only one count was recorded for less than 20% of them. Around 12% of the sample is held by the ten biggest clonotypes.

This sequence originates from a man between 50 and 59 years old in good health. The sequence links TRBV13 to TRBJ1-1; the D gene lacks a confident call. Input material: naive T cells sorted from blood. Per the publication, the cell subset or site label means: cells isolated with a human naive T-cell isolation kit. The nucleotide sequence is given as TGTGCCAGCAGCTTAGGACGGGCCCTGAACACTGAAGCTTTCTTT. This is translated as CASSLGRALNTEAFF.